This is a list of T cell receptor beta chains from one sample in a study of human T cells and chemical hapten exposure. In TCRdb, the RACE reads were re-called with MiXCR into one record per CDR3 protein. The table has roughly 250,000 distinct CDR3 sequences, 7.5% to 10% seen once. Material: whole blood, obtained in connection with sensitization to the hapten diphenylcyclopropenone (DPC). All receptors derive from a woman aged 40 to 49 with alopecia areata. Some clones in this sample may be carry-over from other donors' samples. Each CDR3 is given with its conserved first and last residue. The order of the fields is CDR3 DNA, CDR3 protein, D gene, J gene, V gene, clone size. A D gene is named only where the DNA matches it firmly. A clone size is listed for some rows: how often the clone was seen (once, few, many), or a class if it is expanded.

TGTGCCAGCAGTTTGCGGTTGCGGCTAGCTCATACTGAGCAGTTCTTC,CASSLRLRLAHTEQFF,.,TRBJ2-1,TRBV27,.
TGTGCCAGCTCACCCGTACTAGCGGACCGCTCCTACGAGCAGTACTTC,CASSPVLADRSYEQYF,TRBD2,TRBJ2-7,TRBV18,many
TGCGCCAGCAGCCAAGTAGGCAGGATAGGAGAGACCCAGTACTTC,CASSQVGRIGETQYF,.,TRBJ2-5,TRBV4-1,.
TGTGCCAGCAGCTCGTGGACACAGAATGAGCAGTTCTTC,CASSSWTQNEQFF,.,TRBJ2-1,TRBV7-2,.
TGTGCCAGCATAATCCGGGGGGTCACTGAAGCTTTCTTT,CASIIRGVTEAFF,.,TRBJ1-1,TRBV12-3/TRBV12-4,few
TGTGCCAGCAGTTACAAAGTCCGGGACAGGGGTCTATATCAGCCCCAGCATTTT,CASSYKVRDRGLYQPQHF,TRBD1,TRBJ1-5,TRBV6-2/TRBV6-3,.
TGCAGTGCTAGAGACCGGGACAGGTTACCCTACGAGCAGTACTTC,CSARDRDRLPYEQYF,TRBD1,TRBJ2-7,TRBV20-1,few
TGCAGCGTTGAACAGGGACCCTACGAGCAGTACTTC,CSVEQGPYEQYF,.,TRBJ2-7,TRBV29-1,.
TGTTCCAGCATCCGACAGGGGACAAGTCAGCCCCAGCATTTT,CSSIRQGTSQPQHF,TRBD1,TRBJ1-5,TRBV6-4,once
TGTGCCAGCACCAGGGACAAAAGTTCCTCCTACGAGCAGTACTTC,CASTRDKSSSYEQYF,.,TRBJ2-7,TRBV6-6,few
TGTGCCAGCAGCTTGCTGTACACCGGGGAGCTGTTTTTT,CASSLLYTGELFF,.,TRBJ2-2,TRBV7-9,many
TGTGCCAGCAGTTTTGGACAGTATTCTTCCGAGCAGTACTTC,CASSFGQYSSEQYF,.,TRBJ2-7,TRBV27,.
TGCAGCGTTGTGGGACTCACCAACACCGGGGAGCTGTTTTTT,CSVVGLTNTGELFF,.,TRBJ2-2,TRBV29-1,.
TGTGCCTGGAGTGTTCGAGCTGACACTGAAGCTTTCTTT,CAWSVRADTEAFF,.,TRBJ1-1,TRBV30,many
TGCAGTGCTAGGGCTGGTGAGCGGCTAGCGGGAGTCTCAGATACGCAGTATTTT,CSARAGERLAGVSDTQYF,TRBD2,TRBJ2-3,TRBV20-1,few
TGTGCCAGCAGTGGACTAGCGGGAGGGCCCGGTGAGCAGTTCTTC,CASSGLAGGPGEQFF,TRBD2,TRBJ2-1,TRBV6-4,many
TGTGCCCTGCGGGGGGCCATCAACACAGATACGCAGTATTTT,CALRGAINTDTQYF,TRBD2,TRBJ2-3,TRBV10-3,.
TGCAGCGTTGTGGGGAATGAGCAGTTCTTC,CSVVGNEQFF,.,TRBJ2-1,TRBV29-1,.
TGTGCCAGCAGCGCACGAAGAATGAACACTGAAGCTTTCTTT,CASSARRMNTEAFF,.,TRBJ1-1,TRBV21-1,.
TGTGCCAGCACCTCTGTCTGGGACCAGCCCCAGCATTTT,CASTSVWDQPQHF,.,TRBJ1-5,TRBV12-3/TRBV12-4,.
TGCAGCGTTGCCCAATCCAGTGGGTCCTACGAGCAGTACTTC,CSVAQSSGSYEQYF,.,TRBJ2-7,TRBV29-1,few
TGTGCCAGCAGCTCCAACCCGCCGAGGACTACTTTCTCCTACGAGCAGTACTTC,CASSSNPPRTTFSYEQYF,.,TRBJ2-7,TRBV11-2,.
TGTGCCAGTAGTAATTGGCGTCTACAACAAGAGACCCAGTACTTC,CASSNWRLQQETQYF,.,TRBJ2-5,TRBV19,few
TGCAGTGCTCCCCGACAGGGGGTAGATACGCAGTATTTT,CSAPRQGVDTQYF,TRBD1,TRBJ2-3,TRBV20-1,.
TGTGCCAGCAGGGAGGGGTCGAGGGGCCAGCATTTT,CASREGSRGQHF,.,TRBJ1-5,TRBV2,.
TGTGCCACCAGTGATTCACAAAATGAAAAACTGTTTTTT,CATSDSQNEKLFF,.,TRBJ1-4,TRBV24-1,.
TGTGCCAGCAGTTGGACCGGACTAGCGGGCTTCACAGATACGCAGTATTTT,CASSWTGLAGFTDTQYF,TRBD2,TRBJ2-3,TRBV7-9,few
TGCGCCAGCAGCATTAGACAGGGCGCAGATACGCAGTATTTT,CASSIRQGADTQYF,TRBD1,TRBJ2-3,TRBV5-1,few
TGTGCCAGTAAGAGGGGGCGCCCGGACGATGCTTCGGGCTACACCTTC,CASKRGRPDDASGYTF,TRBD1,TRBJ1-2,TRBV6-5,many
TGTGCCAGCAGCTCCCGGGGCCCAGGAGAGACCCAGTACTTC,CASSSRGPGETQYF,.,TRBJ2-5,TRBV11-2,few
TGTGCCATCAATTCAGGGATCTACGAGCAGTACTTC,CAINSGIYEQYF,.,TRBJ2-7,TRBV10-3,.
TGTGCCAGCATTGAAAGCGGGAACCCCACCGAGCAGTACTTC,CASIESGNPTEQYF,TRBD2,TRBJ2-7,TRBV6-2/TRBV6-3,many
TGTGCCAGCAGGATCTGGGGGGGGTATGGCTACACCTTC,CASRIWGGYGYTF,.,TRBJ1-2,TRBV6-1,.
TGTGCCAGCAGTTTTCAGTGGGACGGAGAGACCCAGTACTTC,CASSFQWDGETQYF,.,TRBJ2-5,TRBV27,few
TGTGCCAGCAGCTTGAGAGGGTACACTGAAGCTTTCTTT,CASSLRGYTEAFF,.,TRBJ1-1,TRBV5-6,many
TGTGCTAGCAGAAGGGACGCAGGGGTAGGCGAGCAGTACTTC,CASRRDAGVGEQYF,.,TRBJ2-7,TRBV7-2,.
TGTGCCAGCAGTTTATCAGGGGCTAACACTGAAGCTTTCTTT,CASSLSGANTEAFF,.,TRBJ1-1,TRBV12-3/TRBV12-4,few
TGTGCCAGCAGAGAAGGAGCGGGAGGGACCCTCTCCTACAATGAGCAGTTCTTC,CASREGAGGTLSYNEQFF,TRBD2,TRBJ2-1,TRBV27,.
TGTGCCAGCAGCCAAGGAGGGGCACTTAATTCACCCCTCCACTTT,CASSQGGALNSPLHF,.,TRBJ1-6,TRBV4-2,many
TGTGCCAGCAGCCTTCTAGCGGGAGCTAGCTACAATGAGCAGTTCTTC,CASSLLAGASYNEQFF,TRBD2,TRBJ2-1,TRBV11-3,many
TGTGCCAGCAGCACGGGGGGGTTGAACACTGAAGCTTTCTTT,CASSTGGLNTEAFF,.,TRBJ1-1,TRBV12-3/TRBV12-4,many
TGTGCCACCAAACGGGGGGGGACAGGGATATACGAGCAGTACTTC,CATKRGGTGIYEQYF,.,TRBJ2-7,TRBV6-5,.
TGTGCCAGCAGTGATCAGGGGACTGGGGCCAACGTCCTGACTTTC,CASSDQGTGANVLTF,.,TRBJ2-6,TRBV2,.